This entry lists 8 T cell receptor beta chains sequenced from one sample in a study of Ad26.COV2.S vaccination and SARS-CoV-2 variants. Measured with immunoSEQ multiplex PCR; TCRdb has only the in-frame clones, and not every one. The sample carries 440,000 or so clones, around 90% recorded once. Treatment in this sample: roughly 19 received Ad26.COV2.S at low or high dose, single or two shots; several received placebo; per-sample allocation not given. At day 63 after the first vaccine or placebo injection, samples were drawn. The sample in question was peripheral blood, obtained in a trial of Ad26.COV2.S vaccine versus placebo. These receptors originate from a person between 18 and 59 years old who received the Ad26.COV2.S COVID-19 vaccine or a placebo.

In DNA form, the CDR3 reads TGTGCCAGCAGCTACCGGGAGGGAACAGATACGCAGTATTTT. This translates into CASSYREGTDTQYF. The chain uses TRBV11-3 and TRBJ2-3; TRBD2 matches 8 bases. CDR3 length: 14 amino acids. Germline CDR1 is SGHNT and CDR2 is YENEEA. The J segment lost 3 bases and the V segment lost 4 bases, leaving 3 bases of the junction unmatched. The full variable domain, rest sourced from reference TRBV11-3 and TRBJ2-3, is EAGVVQSPRYKIIEKKQPVAFWCNPISGHNTLYWYLQNLGQGPELLIRYENEEAVDDSQLPKDRFSAERLKGVDSTLKIQPAELGDSAVYLCASSYREGTDTQYFGPGTRLTVL.

The chain has TRBV2 and TRBJ2-6; TRBD1 matches 8 bases. Per the germline V gene, CDR1 is SNHLY and CDR2 is FYNNEI. J gave up 6 bases and V 6 bases, and 10 bases lay outside the gene matches. The CDR3 runs to 16 residues. CDR3 residues: CASSGGQVLMANVLTF. The DNA for the CDR3 is TGTGCCAGCAGCGGGGGACAGGTCCTCATGGCCAACGTCCTGACTTTC.

The gene calls are TRBV7-9 and TRBJ1-3, with D tentatively TRBD1 (5 bases). In germline, CDR1 is SEHNR, CDR2 FQNEAQ (reference sequence). The CDR3 loop spans 14 amino acids. V lost 4 bases to trimming and J lost 9 bases, with 16 bases between them. The CDR3, as DNA: TGTGCCAGCAGCTATCAAGAAGACAGAACCACCATATATTTT. This translates into CASSYQEDRTTIYF.

This clone was seen only a few times. The V and J genes are TRBV30 and TRBJ1-5; 7 nucleotides align to TRBD1. V was clipped by 0 bases and J by 2 bases; unmatched bases: 7. This CDR3 contains 16 residues. Germline CDR1 reads GTSNPN; CDR2 reads SVGIG (reference sequence). CDR3 loop: CAWSVQGTARNQPQHF. DNA for the CDR3: TGTGCCTGGAGTGTACAAGGGACAGCGCGCAATCAGCCCCAGCATTTT.

The genes are TRBV6-2 or TRBV6-3 and TRBJ2-7; TRBD1 or TRBD2 may be the D gene (6 bases each). Germline V gene data show CDR1 as MNHEY and CDR2 as SVGEGT. V was clipped by 5 bases and J by 5 bases, with 10 bases between them. The CDR3 loop spans 12 amino acids. The CDR3 reads CASSMGGNEQYF. The DNA of the CDR3 is TGTGCCAGCAGTATGGGGGGCAACGAGCAGTACTTC.

V gene TRBV11-3 combines with J gene TRBJ2-2; D unresolved. The ends were cut back, 5 bases at V and 4 bases at J, with 5 bases in the middle. In germline, CDR1 is SGHNT, CDR2 YENEEA. The CDR3 loop spans 12 amino acids. The CDR3 nucleotides are TGTGCCAGCAGCCGAGCCACCGGGGAGCTGTTTTTT. It encodes CASSRATGELFF.

V usage is TRBV6-2 or TRBV6-3 and J usage is TRBJ2-7; 8 nucleotides line up with TRBD2. The trim removed 5 bases at V and 5 bases at J, leaving 11 bases unmatched. Germline values: CDR1 MNHEY, CDR2 SVGEGT. The CDR3 has 15 amino acids. Here the CDR3 reads CASSKIGTSFDEQYF. CDR3 bases: TGTGCCAGCAGTAAAATCGGGACTAGTTTCGACGAGCAGTACTTC.

This chain links TRBV5-4 with TRBJ1-4, with TRBD1 matching over 7 bases. Germline CDR1 reads SGHNT; CDR2 reads YYREEE (reference sequence). Unmatched junction bases numbered 6, after V lost 3 bases and J lost 7 bases. This CDR3 spans 14 amino acids. CDR3 amino acids: CASSSTGEGEKLFF. CDR3 DNA: TGTGCCAGCAGCTCCACAGGGGAGGGTGAAAAACTGTTTTTT.